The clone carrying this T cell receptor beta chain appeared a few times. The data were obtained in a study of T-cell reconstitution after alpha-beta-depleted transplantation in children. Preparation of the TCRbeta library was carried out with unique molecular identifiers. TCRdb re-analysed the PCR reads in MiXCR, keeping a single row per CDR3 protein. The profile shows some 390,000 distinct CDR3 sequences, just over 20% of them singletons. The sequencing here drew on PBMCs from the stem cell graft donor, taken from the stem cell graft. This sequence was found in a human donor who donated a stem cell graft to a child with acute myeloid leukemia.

The CDR3 loop is CSVDSLGYTF. The CDR3 DNA follows: TGCAGCGTTGACAGCTTGGGCTACACCTTC. The J gene is TRBJ1-2, the V gene TRBV29-1; D is unresolved. The germline gives CDR1 SQVTM, CDR2 ANQGSEA. CDR3 size: 10 residues. V was shortened by 3 bases and J by 8 bases, with 7 bases between the two germline ends. The whole variable domain, filled in from reference TRBV29-1 and TRBJ1-2, reads SAVISQKPSRDICQRGTSLTIQCQVDSQVTMMFWYRQQPGQSLTLIATANQGSEATYESGFVIDKFPISRPNLTFSTLTVSNMSPEDSSIYLCSVDSLGYTFGSGTRLTVV.